This is a list of T cell receptor beta chains from one sample in a study of blood T cell repertoires in COVID-19. The repertoire was sequenced with immunoSEQ multiplex PCR; TCRdb's copy has only in-frame clones and lacks some. The sample shows 25,000 to 35,000 clones, 88% of them seen only once. The source material was peripheral blood. The receptor source for this set is a human donor in a cohort sampled during active COVID-19. Each CDR3 is given with its conserved first and last residue.

V	J	CDR3
TRBV13	TRBJ2-3	CASSPRDTQYF
TRBV5-1	TRBJ2-7	CASSLAGSDYEQYF
TRBV6-5	TRBJ2-2	CASSRLDRVAGELFF
TRBV2	TRBJ1-5	CASRLNQPQHF
TRBV27	TRBJ1-2	CASSPDRDYGYTF
TRBV18	TRBJ2-1	CASSFGDNEQFF
TRBV5-4	TRBJ2-2	CASSFGRAGELFF
TRBV12-5	TRBJ1-5	CASGLVRGSNQPQHF
TRBV3-1/TRBV3-2	TRBJ2-5	CASSQEFLSLAGVQETQYF
TRBV5-6	TRBJ1-5	CASSSQTGSQPQHF
TRBV5-1	TRBJ1-1	CASSLAMAGGMNTEAFF
TRBV5-8	TRBJ2-7	CASSLKDRGTNKQYF
TRBV7-7	TRBJ2-2	CASSLGPAGELFF
TRBV7-3	TRBJ2-1	CASSLTSLAGGLNEQFF
TRBV11-2	TRBJ1-4	CASTPLGGLGEKLFF
TRBV29-1	TRBJ2-1	CSVELDRGNEQFF